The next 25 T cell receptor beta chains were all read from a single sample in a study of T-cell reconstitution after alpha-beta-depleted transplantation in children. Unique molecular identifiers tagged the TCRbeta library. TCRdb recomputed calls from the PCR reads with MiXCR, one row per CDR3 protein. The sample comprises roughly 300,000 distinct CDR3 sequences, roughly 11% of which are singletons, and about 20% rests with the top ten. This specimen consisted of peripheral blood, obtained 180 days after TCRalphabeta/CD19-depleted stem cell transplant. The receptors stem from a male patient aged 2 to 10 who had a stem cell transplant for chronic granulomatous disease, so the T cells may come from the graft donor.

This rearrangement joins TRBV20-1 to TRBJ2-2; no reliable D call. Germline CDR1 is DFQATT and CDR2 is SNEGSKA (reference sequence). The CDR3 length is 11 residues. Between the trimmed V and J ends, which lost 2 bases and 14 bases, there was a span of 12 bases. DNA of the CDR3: TGCAGTGCTAGACGAGAAGTGGAACTGTTTTTT. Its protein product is CSARREVELFF.

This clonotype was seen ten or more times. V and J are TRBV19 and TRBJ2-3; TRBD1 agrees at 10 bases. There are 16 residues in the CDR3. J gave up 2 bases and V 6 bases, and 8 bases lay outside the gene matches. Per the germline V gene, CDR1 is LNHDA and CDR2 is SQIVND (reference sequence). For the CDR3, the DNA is TGTGCCAGTAGGTCCCGGGACAGGGGCTACACAGATACGCAGTATTTT. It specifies CASRSRDRGYTDTQYF.

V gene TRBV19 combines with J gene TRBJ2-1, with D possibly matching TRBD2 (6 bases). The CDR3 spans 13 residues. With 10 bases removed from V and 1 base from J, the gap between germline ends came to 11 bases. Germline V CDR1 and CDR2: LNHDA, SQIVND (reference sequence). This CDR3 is CATGVTSYNEQFF. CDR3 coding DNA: TGTGCCACGGGGGTGACATCCTACAATGAGCAGTTCTTC.

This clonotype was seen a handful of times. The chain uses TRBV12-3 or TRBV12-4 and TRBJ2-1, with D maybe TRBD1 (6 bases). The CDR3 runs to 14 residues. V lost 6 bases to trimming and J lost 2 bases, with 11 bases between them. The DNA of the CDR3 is TGTGCCAGCAGGCTCAGGGGCCCCTACAATGAGCAGTTCTTC. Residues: CASRLRGPYNEQFF.

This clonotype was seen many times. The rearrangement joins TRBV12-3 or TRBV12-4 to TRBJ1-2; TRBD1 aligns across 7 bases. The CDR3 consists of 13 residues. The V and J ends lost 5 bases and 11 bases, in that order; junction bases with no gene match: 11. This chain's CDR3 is CASSPEIQGRYTF. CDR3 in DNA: TGTGCCAGCAGTCCAGAGATACAGGGGAGGTACACCTTC.

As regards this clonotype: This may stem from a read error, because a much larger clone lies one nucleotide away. The CDR3 DNA reads as TGTGCCAGCAACCAAGGGTTTCACGATACGCAGTATTTT. Protein: CASNQGFHDTQYF. The gene calls are TRBV4-2 and TRBJ2-3; D uncertain. Germline values: CDR1 LGHNA, CDR2 YNFKEQ. The CDR3 is 13 residues long.

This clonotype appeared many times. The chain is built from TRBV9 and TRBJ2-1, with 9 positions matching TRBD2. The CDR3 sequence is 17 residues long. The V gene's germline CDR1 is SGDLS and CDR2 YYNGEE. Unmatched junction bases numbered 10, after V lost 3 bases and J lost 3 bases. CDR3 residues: CASSGSRTSDYYNEQFF. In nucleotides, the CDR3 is TGTGCCAGCAGCGGCTCTCGGACTAGCGATTACTACAATGAGCAGTTCTTC.

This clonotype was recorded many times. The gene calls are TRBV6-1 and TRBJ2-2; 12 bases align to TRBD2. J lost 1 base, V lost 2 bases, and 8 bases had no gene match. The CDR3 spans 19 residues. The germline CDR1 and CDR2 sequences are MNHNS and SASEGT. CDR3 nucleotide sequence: TGTGCCAGCAGTGAACTACACCTAGCGGGAGGGCGGAACACCGGGGAGCTGTTTTTT. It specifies CASSELHLAGGRNTGELFF.

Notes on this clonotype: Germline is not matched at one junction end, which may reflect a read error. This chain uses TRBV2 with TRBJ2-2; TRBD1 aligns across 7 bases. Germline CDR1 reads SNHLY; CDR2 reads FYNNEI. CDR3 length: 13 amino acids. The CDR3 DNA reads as TGTGCCAGCAGTGGACAGGGTACCGGGGAGCTGCTTTTT. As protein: CASSGQGTGELLF.

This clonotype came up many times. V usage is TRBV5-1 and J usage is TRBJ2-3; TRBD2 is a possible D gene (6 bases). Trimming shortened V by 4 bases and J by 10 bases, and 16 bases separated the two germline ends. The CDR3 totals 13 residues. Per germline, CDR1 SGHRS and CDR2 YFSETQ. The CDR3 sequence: CASSPGGQAPQYF. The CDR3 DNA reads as TGCGCCAGCAGCCCAGGAGGGCAGGCGCCGCAGTATTTT.

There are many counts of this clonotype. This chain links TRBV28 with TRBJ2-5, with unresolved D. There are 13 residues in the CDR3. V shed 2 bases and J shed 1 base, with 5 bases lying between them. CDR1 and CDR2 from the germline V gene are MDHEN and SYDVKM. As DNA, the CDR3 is TGTGCCAGCAGTTTAACAGCCCAAGAGACCCAGTACTTC. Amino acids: CASSLTAQETQYF.

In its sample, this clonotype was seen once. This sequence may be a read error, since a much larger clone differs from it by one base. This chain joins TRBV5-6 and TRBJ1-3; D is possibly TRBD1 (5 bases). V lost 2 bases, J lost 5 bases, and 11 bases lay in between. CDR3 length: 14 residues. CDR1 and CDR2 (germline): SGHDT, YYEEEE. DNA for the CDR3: TGTGCCAGCAGCTTTGTGGGGACTCGAAACACCATATATTTT. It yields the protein CASSFVGTRNTIYF.

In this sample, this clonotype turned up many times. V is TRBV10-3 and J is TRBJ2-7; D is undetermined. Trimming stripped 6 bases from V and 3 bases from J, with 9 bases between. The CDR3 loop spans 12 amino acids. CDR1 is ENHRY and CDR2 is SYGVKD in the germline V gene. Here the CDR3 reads CAISELVYEQYF. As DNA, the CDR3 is TGTGCCATCAGCGAATTAGTCTACGAGCAGTACTTC.

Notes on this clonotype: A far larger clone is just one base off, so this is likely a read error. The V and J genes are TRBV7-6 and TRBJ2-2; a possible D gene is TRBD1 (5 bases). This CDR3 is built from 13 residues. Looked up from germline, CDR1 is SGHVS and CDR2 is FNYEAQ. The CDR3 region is CATSPQGTGELFF. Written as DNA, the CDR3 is TGTGCCACCAGCCCTCAGGGAACCGGGGAGCTGTTTTTT.

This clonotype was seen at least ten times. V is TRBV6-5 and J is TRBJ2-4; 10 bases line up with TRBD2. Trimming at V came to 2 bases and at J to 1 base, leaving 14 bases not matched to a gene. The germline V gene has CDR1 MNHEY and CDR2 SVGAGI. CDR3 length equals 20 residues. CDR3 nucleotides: TGTGCCAGCAGTTACCACGGTATAGCGGGAGGCGCCGGGGCCAAAAACATTCAGTACTTC. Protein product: CASSYHGIAGGAGAKNIQYF.

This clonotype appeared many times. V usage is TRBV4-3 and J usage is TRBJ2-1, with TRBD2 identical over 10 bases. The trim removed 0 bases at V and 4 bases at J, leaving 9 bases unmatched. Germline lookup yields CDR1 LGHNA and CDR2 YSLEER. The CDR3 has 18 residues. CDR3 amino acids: CASSQDLGLAGAYNEQFF. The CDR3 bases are TGCGCCAGCAGCCAAGATCTGGGTCTAGCGGGGGCATACAATGAGCAGTTCTTC.

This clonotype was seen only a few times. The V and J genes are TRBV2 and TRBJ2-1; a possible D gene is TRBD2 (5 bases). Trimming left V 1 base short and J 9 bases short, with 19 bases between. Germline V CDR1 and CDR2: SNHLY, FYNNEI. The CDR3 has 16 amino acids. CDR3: CASSEGEFLEWAEQFF. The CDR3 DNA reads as TGTGCCAGCAGTGAAGGGGAGTTCCTAGAATGGGCTGAGCAGTTCTTC.

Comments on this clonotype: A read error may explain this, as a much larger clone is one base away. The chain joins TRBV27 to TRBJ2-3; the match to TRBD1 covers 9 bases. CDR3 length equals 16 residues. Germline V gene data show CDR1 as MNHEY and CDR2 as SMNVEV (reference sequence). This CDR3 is CASSLNWDRVTNTQYF. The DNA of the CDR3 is TGTGCCAGCAGCCTGAACTGGGACAGGGTCACAAATACGCAGTATTTT.

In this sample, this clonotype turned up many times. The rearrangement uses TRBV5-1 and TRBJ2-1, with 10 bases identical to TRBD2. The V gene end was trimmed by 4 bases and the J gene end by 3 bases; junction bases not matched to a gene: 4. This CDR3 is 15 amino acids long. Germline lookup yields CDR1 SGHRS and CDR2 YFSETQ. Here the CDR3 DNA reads TGCGCCAGCAGCCGAAGGACTAGCGGCTACAATGAGCAGTTCTTC. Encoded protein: CASSRRTSGYNEQFF.

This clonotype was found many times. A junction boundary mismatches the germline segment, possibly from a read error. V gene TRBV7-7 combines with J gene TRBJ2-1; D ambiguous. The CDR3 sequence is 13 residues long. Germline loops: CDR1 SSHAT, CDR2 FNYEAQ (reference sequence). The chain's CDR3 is CASSLKAGNEQFF. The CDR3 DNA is TGTGCTAGCAGCTTAAAAGCCGGGAATGAGCAGTTCTTC.

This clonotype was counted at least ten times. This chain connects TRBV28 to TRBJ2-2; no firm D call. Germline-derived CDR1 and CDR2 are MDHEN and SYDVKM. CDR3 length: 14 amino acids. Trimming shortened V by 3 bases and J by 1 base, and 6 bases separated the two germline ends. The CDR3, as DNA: TGTGCCAGCAGTTTCTGGGGGAACACCGGGGAGCTGTTTTTT. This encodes CASSFWGNTGELFF.

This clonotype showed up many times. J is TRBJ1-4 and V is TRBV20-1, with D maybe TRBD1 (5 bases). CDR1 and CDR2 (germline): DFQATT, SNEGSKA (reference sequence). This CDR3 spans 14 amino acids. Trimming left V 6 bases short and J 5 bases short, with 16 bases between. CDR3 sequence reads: CSAGRAAPNEKLFF. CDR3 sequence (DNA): TGCAGTGCGGGGCGGGCGGCCCCGAATGAAAAACTGTTTTTT.

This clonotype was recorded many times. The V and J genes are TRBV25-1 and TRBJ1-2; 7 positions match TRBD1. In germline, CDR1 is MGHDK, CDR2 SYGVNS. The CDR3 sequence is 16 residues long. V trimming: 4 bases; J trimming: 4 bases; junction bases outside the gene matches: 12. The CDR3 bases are TGTGCCAGCAGTGGGTCCTCTTCCGGGACAGTCTATGGCTACACCTTC. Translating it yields CASSGSSSGTVYGYTF.

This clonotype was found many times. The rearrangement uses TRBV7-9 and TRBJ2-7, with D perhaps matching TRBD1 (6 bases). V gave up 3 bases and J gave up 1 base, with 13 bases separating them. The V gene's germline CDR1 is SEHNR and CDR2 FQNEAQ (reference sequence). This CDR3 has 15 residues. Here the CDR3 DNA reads TGTGCCAGCAGCTTCGGATCAGGGGATTCCTACGAGCAGTACTTC. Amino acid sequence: CASSFGSGDSYEQYF.

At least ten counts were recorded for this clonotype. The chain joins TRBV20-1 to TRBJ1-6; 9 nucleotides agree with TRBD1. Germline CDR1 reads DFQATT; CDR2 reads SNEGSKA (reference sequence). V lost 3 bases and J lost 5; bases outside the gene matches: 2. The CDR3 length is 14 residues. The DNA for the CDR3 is TGCAGTGCTAGGAGGGACAGGGATAATTCACCCCTCCACTTT. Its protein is CSARRDRDNSPLHF.